The source of this T cell receptor (beta chain) is a study of blood T cell repertoires in COVID-19 (TCRdb year 2020). With regard to the full study: Collaborator samples came from the United States, Italy and Spain and covered acute and convalescent phases of COVID-19. The material from the prospective study consisted of cDNA or gDNA derived from T cells, B-cell-depleted T cells, or PBMCs. Subjects who had been exposed to COVID-19, were actively infected with it, or had recovered from it provided the deeply sampled blood TCRbeta repertoires that made up the dataset. The repertoires were made available in a free public database intended to serve as a resource for research on the immune response to SARS-CoV-2. The samples were drawn from two sources: the first 160 participants of the ongoing ImmuneRACE study, and over 1,000 subjects contributed by 6 global collaborators. The sample metadata nearly always contained a de-identified subject ID, COVID-19 status, age in years and sex. Where available, HLA class I and class II types were taken from metadata supplied by the sample provider and were not determined by assay-based typing. On the study overall, not on this receptor specifically: The quantity of clinical and demographic metadata differed by source and by participant and was supplied without curation.

Regarding this clone: The antigen it binds to is not known. Base qualities are not recorded, but no much larger clone differs from it by a single base.

CDR1 and CDR2 (SGHTS, YDEGEE) derive from the germline V gene. Reading from cysteine to phenylalanine, the CDR3 counts 14 amino acids. The sequence is cut down to CDR3 DNA, 42 bases in frame from base 1. The junction carries 6 bases between V and J, which are trimmed by 0 bases and 0 bases respectively. TCRbeta CDR3 regions were amplified from genomic DNA using the immunoSEQ Assay, a bias-controlled multiplex PCR. In the source study's methods: The number of nucleated cells in each sample was estimated by amplification of reference gene primers within the assay. To quantify the absolute abundance of each unique TCRbeta CDR3 rearrangement, sequence reads were collapsed and filtered. For each sample, productive Simpson clonality was calculated by taking the square root of Simpson's diversity index across productive rearrangements. TCRdb stores this immuneACCESS table with in-frame sequences only. Part of the clones is absent; in the studies checked, under half of the shortfall reflects unresolved V genes, and no reason is known for the rest. The DNA was the basis for D and trimming; V, J and clone size are from that table. This sample gives 150,000 to 200,000 clones in total; more than 70% of them show up just once. The ten largest clones capture approximately 3% of the sample.

Whole blood was collected in K2EDTA tubes by collaborating institutions according to the institutions' own protocols. For TCRbeta analysis, collaborator samples were shipped as frozen whole blood, as isolated PBMCs, or as DNA extracted from either sample type. Specimen: peripheral blood. The rearrangement joined TRBV5-8 to TRBJ1-1; the D gene is not confidently resolved. The source is a man aged 55-75 years with acute or convalescent COVID-19. This receptor carries the CDR3 CASSLGHLNTEAFF. In nucleotide form, the sequence is TGTGCCAGCAGCTTGGGACACTTGAACACTGAAGCTTTCTTT.